In this sample, the clone carrying this T cell receptor (beta chain) turned up a few times. CDR1 and CDR2 from the germline V gene are SEHNR and FQNEAQ (reference sequence). This CDR3 has 14 residues. Trimming pared 2 bases from V and 0 bases from J, leaving 8 bases between. In the authors' methods: The authors estimated nucleated cell counts from reference gene primer amplification. Repertoires were generated with immunoSEQ multiplex PCR, while TCRdb's copy carries only in-frame clones and drops some. V, J and clone size reflect that table, while D and trimming were determined from the DNA. Of about 240,000 clones detected, roughly 91% appear once; the ten largest clones hold 8% to 10%. The sample comes from a study of blood T cell repertoires in COVID-19. Study summary: Both acute and convalescent COVID-19 samples were obtained from the United States, Italy and Spain. T cells, B-cell-depleted T cells, or PBMCs provided the cDNA or gDNA that served as material.

Recovered status in Cohort 3 required two negative PCRs, clearance, or symptom resolution. The rearrangement links TRBV7-9 to TRBJ2-7; D may be TRBD2 (6 bases). The sample was PBMCs or T cells enriched from blood (not recorded which). This TCR came from a man aged 40-49 years who had recovered from COVID-19. CDR3 bases: TGTGCCAGCAGCTTATCCGGGAGCTCCTACGAGCAGTACTTC. Residues: CASSLSGSSYEQYF.